The rows below give T cell receptor beta chains drawn from one sample of a study of cytomegalovirus exposure and HLA in healthy donors. Using immunoSEQ multiplex PCR, the repertoire was profiled, and TCRdb retains in-frame clones only, with some absent. The top ten clones hold 2.4% of a sample with some 190,000 clones, approximately 78% of them seen once. The sequenced sample was PBMCs. Source of these receptors: a male donor in good health and CMV-seronegative. CDR3s include the opening cysteine and the closing phenylalanine or tryptophan. Fields, in order: V gene, D gene, CDR3 length, J gene, clone size, CDR3 DNA, CDR3 protein. A D gene is named only where the DNA matches it firmly. Not all rows give a size; the values are once, few, many and, for expanded clones, a class.

v_gene: TRBV5-1; d_gene: NA; len: 15; j_gene: TRBJ1-2; abundance: NA; CDR3nt: TGCGCCAGCAGCCTTGAGGCAGGGCCTAACTATGGCTACCCCTTC; CDR3aa: CASSLEAGPNYGYPF
v_gene: TRBV7-6; d_gene: TRBD1; len: 14; j_gene: TRBJ2-7; abundance: NA; CDR3nt: TGTGCCAGCAGCTTAGACAGGGGCCCCTACGAGCAGTACTTC; CDR3aa: CASSLDRGPYEQYF
v_gene: TRBV2; d_gene: NA; len: 16; j_gene: TRBJ1-2; abundance: NA; CDR3nt: TGTGCCAGCAGTGAAATCCGGCAGGGGATAAACTATGGCTACACCTTC; CDR3aa: CASSEIRQGINYGYTF
v_gene: TRBV11-2; d_gene: NA; len: 15; j_gene: TRBJ1-1; abundance: NA; CDR3nt: TGTGCCAGCAGCGCTAGGCCGACGGAGAACACTGAAGCTTTCTTT; CDR3aa: CASSARPTENTEAFF
v_gene: TRBV28; d_gene: TRBD1; len: 16; j_gene: TRBJ1-1; abundance: NA; CDR3nt: TGTGCCAGCAGTGCCCCCGGGACAGGGGAGAACACTGAAGCTTTCTTT; CDR3aa: CASSAPGTGENTEAFF
v_gene: TRBV7-2; d_gene: NA; len: 15; j_gene: TRBJ2-5; abundance: NA; CDR3nt: TGTGCCAGCAGCTTAGCCTCGACACCGCCAGAGACCCAGTACTTC; CDR3aa: CASSLASTPPETQYF
v_gene: TRBV2; d_gene: TRBD1; len: 16; j_gene: TRBJ1-5; abundance: few; CDR3nt: TGTGCCAGCAGGGCTCGGACAGGGGTTAGCAATCAGCCCCAGCATTTT; CDR3aa: CASRARTGVSNQPQHF
v_gene: TRBV7-9; d_gene: NA; len: 11; j_gene: TRBJ2-5; abundance: NA; CDR3nt: TGTGCCATCCGACAGGAGGAGACCCAGTACTTC; CDR3aa: CAIRQEETQYF
v_gene: TRBV5-1; d_gene: NA; len: 18; j_gene: TRBJ2-6; abundance: NA; CDR3nt: TGCGCCAGCAGTCCACCCGAGGTGGATTGGTATGGGGCCAACGTCCTGACTTTC; CDR3aa: CASSPPEVDWYGANVLTF
v_gene: TRBV5-1; d_gene: TRBD1; len: 18; j_gene: TRBJ2-5; abundance: NA; CDR3nt: TGCGCCAGCAGCTTGGTCGGCCCCGGGACAGGGATTGGAGAGACCCAGTACTTC; CDR3aa: CASSLVGPGTGIGETQYF
v_gene: TRBV2; d_gene: TRBD1; len: 15; j_gene: TRBJ1-2; abundance: NA; CDR3nt: TGTGCCAGCAGTGAATTAAGAGGGGGCGGCTATGGCTACACCTTC; CDR3aa: CASSELRGGGYGYTF
v_gene: TRBV7-9; d_gene: TRBD1; len: 16; j_gene: TRBJ1-6; abundance: NA; CDR3nt: TGTGCCAGCAGCCTCGGGACAGGGGGAAATAATTCACCCCTCCACTTT; CDR3aa: CASSLGTGGNNSPLHF
v_gene: TRBV9; d_gene: NA; len: 14; j_gene: TRBJ1-6; abundance: NA; CDR3nt: TGTGCCAGCAGCGTTAAACAGGACAATTCACCCCTCCACTTT; CDR3aa: CASSVKQDNSPLHF
v_gene: TRBV6-6; d_gene: NA; len: 15; j_gene: TRBJ2-2; abundance: few; CDR3nt: TGTGCCAGCAGTCAGACAGGAGAGAACACCGGGGAGCTGTTTTTT; CDR3aa: CASSQTGENTGELFF
v_gene: TRBV4-3; d_gene: TRBD1; len: 16; j_gene: TRBJ2-7; abundance: NA; CDR3nt: TGCGCCAGCAGCCTCGGGGGGGGACAGGGGGCTTACGAGCAGTACTTC; CDR3aa: CASSLGGGQGAYEQYF
v_gene: TRBV2; d_gene: TRBD1; len: 14; j_gene: TRBJ1-2; abundance: NA; CDR3nt: TGTGCCAGCAGTGGCGGACAGGGTAACTATGGCTACACCTTC; CDR3aa: CASSGGQGNYGYTF
v_gene: TRBV2; d_gene: NA; len: 14; j_gene: TRBJ1-5; abundance: NA; CDR3nt: TGTGCCAGCAGCCCGGGGAATAGCAATCAGCCCCAGCATTTT; CDR3aa: CASSPGNSNQPQHF
v_gene: TRBV5-1; d_gene: NA; len: 13; j_gene: TRBJ2-5; abundance: few; CDR3nt: TGCGCCAGCAGGCCCCGGATCGGGGAGACCCAGTACTTC; CDR3aa: CASRPRIGETQYF
v_gene: TRBV21-1; d_gene: NA; len: 15; j_gene: TRBJ2-7; abundance: few; CDR3nt: TGTGCCAGCAGCAAAGGTCCTAGCGGGTCCTACGAGCAGTACTTC; CDR3aa: CASSKGPSGSYEQYF
v_gene: TRBV11-2; d_gene: NA; len: 15; j_gene: TRBJ1-1; abundance: NA; CDR3nt: TGTGCCAGCAGCTTAGTCCTAGGAGGGGACACTGAAGCTTTCTTT; CDR3aa: CASSLVLGGDTEAFF
v_gene: TRBV5-6; d_gene: NA; len: 13; j_gene: TRBJ2-7; abundance: NA; CDR3nt: TGTGCCAGCAGCGGCGCCAGGGTTAAGGAGCAGTACTTC; CDR3aa: CASSGARVKEQYF